A selection of T cell receptor beta chains follows, all from one sample in a study of radiotherapy plus CTLA-4 blockade in lung cancer. Generated by immunoSEQ multiplex PCR, the TCRdb table keeps only in-frame clones and is missing some. The profile covers about 57,000 clones, with less than 85% appearing a single time and 16% taken by the ten largest. The sample in question was peripheral blood, obtained from a patient treated with radiotherapy plus ipilimumab. These receptors were collected from a human donor with non-small cell lung cancer who had a complete response to radiotherapy plus ipilimumab. Each CDR3 is given with its conserved first and last residue. The D gene is left open where the match is weak. Clone sizes are given selectively: once, few, many, or a class where the clone is expanded.

cdr3_length	clone_size	v_call	d_call	j_call	cdr3_nt	cdr3_aa
13	NA	TRBV29-1	NA	TRBJ1-6	TGCAGCGTTTCTAGAGAGACCGATTCACCCCTCCACTTT	CSVSRETDSPLHF
15	NA	TRBV5-6	TRBD1	TRBJ2-7	TGTGCCAGCAGCCGTACAGGGGCCGGCTCCTACGAGCAGTACTTC	CASSRTGAGSYEQYF
17	NA	TRBV19	NA	TRBJ1-5	TGTGCCAGTGACAGATCCCAGGCCGCGTATAGCAATCAGCCCCAGCATTTT	CASDRSQAAYSNQPQHF
17	NA	TRBV10-3	TRBD2	TRBJ2-1	TGTGCCATCAGTGAATCCCCGGCTAGCGGGAGGGCCAATGAGCAGTTCTTC	CAISESPASGRANEQFF
16	once	TRBV11-2	TRBD2	TRBJ2-3	TGTGCCAGCAGCTTCCGGGGCGGGGGGGCCACAGATACGCAGTATTTT	CASSFRGGGATDTQYF
14	NA	TRBV9	TRBD2	TRBJ2-2	TGTGCCAGCCTTAGCGGGGAAGCGACCGGGGAGCTGTTTTTT	CASLSGEATGELFF
14	NA	TRBV5-8	NA	TRBJ1-1	TGTGCCAGCAGCCAACGCTCGCCTTCTTGGAGGGCTTTCTTT	CASSQRSPSWRAFF
15	NA	TRBV11-3	TRBD1	TRBJ1-2	TGTGCCAGCAGCGCAACCACAGGGGCGGCGGGTGGCTACACCTTC	CASSATTGAAGGYTF
13	few	TRBV7-2	TRBD1	TRBJ1-4	TGTGCGACCAGCCAGGGGGGTAATGAAAAACTGTTTTTT	CATSQGGNEKLFF
13	NA	TRBV5-1	NA	TRBJ1-1	TGCGCCAGCAGCTTTACTGAGGGAACTGAAGCTTTCTTT	CASSFTEGTEAFF
14	NA	TRBV4-3	TRBD2	TRBJ2-3	TGCGCCAGCAGGCCAGCGGGGGATGTAGATACGCAGTATTTT	CASRPAGDVDTQYF
17	NA	TRBV9	TRBD1	TRBJ2-4	TGTGCCAGCAGCGTAGGTTCCGGACAGGGGCTGGTAAACATTCAGTACTTC	CASSVGSGQGLVNIQYF
11	NA	TRBV2	NA	TRBJ2-1	TGTGCCAGCGAGCGGAGCGATGAGCAGTTCTTC	CASERSDEQFF
15	NA	TRBV7-6	NA	TRBJ2-7	TGTGCCAGCAGCTCCCCCCTCCACAATGCCTACGAGCAGTACTTC	CASSSPLHNAYEQYF
16	once	TRBV18	TRBD2	TRBJ2-5	TGTGCCAGCTCACCTCTTGCTAGCGGGGGGGAAGAGACCCAGTACTTC	CASSPLASGGEETQYF
14	NA	TRBV10-1	NA	TRBJ2-5	TGCGCCAGCAGTGACACTTCCCGCGGGGAGACCCAGTACTTC	CASSDTSRGETQYF
18	NA	TRBV19	NA	TRBJ1-5	TGTGCCAGTAGTATAGGCGGATTCTCCTCTTATAGCAATCAGCCCCAGCATTTT	CASSIGGFSSYSNQPQHF
15	NA	TRBV7-9	TRBD2	TRBJ2-1	TGTGCCAGCAGCTTATTTATGGGACTAGCGAATGAGCAGTTCTTC	CASSLFMGLANEQFF
14	NA	TRBV11-3	TRBD1	TRBJ1-6	TGTGCCAGCAGCTTGGGACAGGCGAACTCACCCCTCCACTTT	CASSLGQANSPLHF
14	NA	TRBV10-1	TRBD1	TRBJ2-1	TGCGCCAGCAGGGCCGGGACAGGGTTCGGTGAGCAGTTCTTC	CASRAGTGFGEQFF
17	NA	TRBV7-8	NA	TRBJ1-3	TGTGCCAGCAGCTTAGGTCGTCGCAGGGGCTCCGGAAACACCATATATTTT	CASSLGRRRGSGNTIYF
14	NA	TRBV6-1	NA	TRBJ1-4	TGTGCCAGCAGTTCAGGGGATCTTAATGAAAAACTGTTTTTT	CASSSGDLNEKLFF
15	NA	TRBV28	NA	TRBJ1-5	TGTGCCAGCAGTCCGCCGGGGGGCGGCAATCAGCCCCAGCATTTT	CASSPPGGGNQPQHF
17	NA	TRBV11-2	NA	TRBJ2-1	TGTGCCAGCAGCTTAGTCTCGGTTGGGGGCGTCTACAATGAGCAGTTCTTC	CASSLVSVGGVYNEQFF
14	NA	TRBV10-2	TRBD2	TRBJ2-2	TGCGCCAGCTGTCGGGGGGGGGACACCGGGGAGCTGTTTTTT	CASCRGGDTGELFF
15	NA	TRBV2	TRBD1	TRBJ1-5	TGTGCCAGCAGGGAGGACAGGGGGGGCAATCAGCCCCAGCATTTT	CASREDRGGNQPQHF
14	NA	TRBV7-9	NA	TRBJ1-5	TGTGCCAGCAGCTTGGGGGGGAGGAATCAGCCCCAGCATTTT	CASSLGGRNQPQHF
16	once	TRBV6-1	TRBD1	TRBJ1-4	TGTGCCAGCAGTGAATCGGGACAGGGACCTAATGAAAAACTGTTTTTT	CASSESGQGPNEKLFF
17	NA	TRBV10-1	NA	TRBJ2-2	TGCGCCAGCAGTGGAGGGTATGAAGGGTCTCGCGGCGGGGAGCTGTTTTTT	CASSGGYEGSRGGELFF
13	NA	TRBV29-1	NA	TRBJ1-1	TGCAGCGTTGAAGGGGCCATGAACACTGAAGCTTTCTTT	CSVEGAMNTEAFF
15	NA	TRBV4-1	NA	TRBJ1-6	TGCGCCAGCAGAGAGGCCTACCTTTATAATTCACCCCTCCACTTT	CASREAYLYNSPLHF
11	once	TRBV6-5	NA	TRBJ1-1	TGTGCCAGCAGCATGGCCACCGAAGCTTTCTTT	CASSMATEAFF
13	NA	TRBV7-9	TRBD2	TRBJ2-1	TGTGCCAGCAGCTTAACCCCCCGGGAGGACTCGTTCTTC	CASSLTPREDSFF
13	NA	TRBV18	NA	TRBJ1-6	TGTGCCAGCTCACCACCCCTTAATTCACCCCTCCACTTT	CASSPPLNSPLHF
16	NA	TRBV19	TRBD2	TRBJ2-7	TGTGCCAGTAGTAAGGTCTCGCGGGGGGCTAACTACGAGCAGTACTTC	CASSKVSRGANYEQYF
17	NA	TRBV10-2	NA	TRBJ1-6	TGCGCCAGCAGTGAGAGCCCCCCGACAGTTCATAATTCACCCCTCCACTTT	CASSESPPTVHNSPLHF
14	NA	TRBV9	NA	TRBJ1-1	TGTGCCAGCAGCGAGATACACAGGAACACTGAAGCTTTCTTT	CASSEIHRNTEAFF
15	few	TRBV5-4	NA	TRBJ1-2	TGTGCCAGCAGCTTGAGGGGATCCGGTAACTATGGCTACACCTTC	CASSLRGSGNYGYTF
13	NA	TRBV5-4	TRBD1	TRBJ2-5	TGTGCCAGCAGCTTGGGACAGGGAGAGACCCAGTACTTC	CASSLGQGETQYF
13	NA	TRBV7-9	NA	TRBJ2-3	TGTGCCAGCAGCTTATACTTGGCAGATACGCAGTATTTT	CASSLYLADTQYF
13	NA	TRBV6-5	NA	TRBJ1-2	TGTGCCAGCAGCCAGGGGACCCTCTATGGCTACACCTTC	CASSQGTLYGYTF
11	NA	TRBV6-1	NA	TRBJ2-3	TGTGCCAGCAGTGAAGTATATACGCAGTATTTT	CASSEVYTQYF
17	NA	TRBV15	NA	TRBJ2-6	TGTGCCACCAGCAGAGATCCAGTCGCCGCCGGGGCCAACGTCCTGACTTTC	CATSRDPVAAGANVLTF
16	NA	TRBV9	NA	TRBJ2-3	TGTGCCAGCAGCCTGCAACCACCAGGGGTGATTGATACGCAGTATTTT	CASSLQPPGVIDTQYF
17	NA	TRBV27	TRBD1	TRBJ1-2	TGTGCCAGCAGTTTATACCCGGGACAGGGGATTAACTATGGCTACACCTTC	CASSLYPGQGINYGYTF
13	NA	TRBV14	NA	TRBJ1-1	TGTGCCAGCAGCCCTTTGTGGAGCACTGAAGCTTTCTTT	CASSPLWSTEAFF
12	NA	TRBV29-1	NA	TRBJ1-3	TGCAGCGTGGCGGGAGGTGGAAACACCATATATTTT	CSVAGGGNTIYF
13	NA	TRBV11-3	NA	TRBJ1-1	TGTGCCAGCAGCTCGGGACATACAACTGAAGCTTTCTTT	CASSSGHTTEAFF